The source of this T cell receptor beta chain is a study of T cells of healthy individuals. CDR3 length: 17 amino acids. Germline values: CDR1 MDHEN, CDR2 SYDVKM. V shed 3 bases and J shed 8 bases, with 20 bases lying between them. This clonotype was observed at least ten times. In TCRdb, the 5' RACE reads were re-called with MiXCR into one record per CDR3 protein. This sample has 85,000 to 100,000 distinct CDR3 sequences, with 15% to 20% found just once. The chain has TRBV28 and TRBJ1-6; D possibly corresponds to TRBD1 (5 bases). This TCR derives from a human donor in good health. DNA of the CDR3: TGTGCCAGCAGTTTGGGGGGGTTTGGGGGGAACGATTCACCCCTCCACTTT. Translation: CASSLGGFGGNDSPLHF.